This T cell receptor (beta chain) derives from a study of Ad26.COV2.S vaccination and SARS-CoV-2 variants. Treatment given: about 20 received Ad26.COV2.S at low or high dose, single or two shots; a few received placebo; per-sample allocation not given. The study sampled participants on day 63 after the first vaccine or placebo injection. Boston supplied an adult donor aged 18-55 years. Whole-study results and caveats: The study found higher spike-specific TCR breadth in vaccine than placebo recipients.

Here immunoSEQ multiplex PCR was the method, and the copy in TCRdb shows in-frame clones only, minus some. The sample yields about 680,000 clones, 80% to 90% seen once. The ends lost 9 bases at V and 1 base at J; junction bases unmatched: 13. Germline values: CDR1 LNHDA, CDR2 SQIVND (reference sequence). CDR3 length equals 16 residues. This clone was observed once. Its antigen is undetermined. The source is a person aged 18 to 59 who received the Ad26.COV2.S COVID-19 vaccine or a placebo. The sample consisted of peripheral blood, taken in a trial of Ad26.COV2.S vaccine versus placebo. The chain recombines TRBV19 with TRBJ2-3; TRBD1 aligns across 7 bases. The chain's CDR3 is CASRRIGDSRTDTQYF. DNA of the CDR3: TGTGCCAGCCGGCGGATCGGGGACAGTCGCACAGATACGCAGTATTTT. Looking up the rest from reference TRBV19 and TRBJ2-3 gives the full variable domain: DGGITQSPKYLFRKEGQNVTLSCEQNLNHDAMYWYRQDPGQGLRLIYYSQIVNDFQKGDIAEGYSVSREKKESFPLTVTSAQKNPTAFYLCASRRIGDSRTDTQYFGPGTRLTVL.